This TCR beta chain comes out of a study of blood T cell repertoires in COVID-19. Study in general: The cDNA or gDNA used as material had been derived from T cells, B-cell-depleted T cells, or PBMCs.

Residents of under 25 US areas, aged roughly 18 to 90 years, made up the participants. Exposed participants encountered a COVID-19 case during the 2 weeks preceding study entry. Methods used by the authors: Researchers report that nucleated cell counts were estimated from reference gene primer amplification. Some clones are missing from TCRdb's copy, which holds only in-frame ones; the method was immunoSEQ multiplex PCR. That table supplies the V and J calls and clone size; D and trimming were determined from the DNA. Among 360,000 or so clones listed, 88% were seen once. Germline V gene lookup returns CDR1 LNHDA and CDR2 SQIVND (reference sequence). Trimming cost V 5 bases and J 2 bases; bases outside gene matches: 9. This CDR3 has 15 residues.

This TCR was sampled from a woman aged 25-40 years who had been exposed to COVID-19. Sequenced: PBMCs or T cells enriched from blood (not recorded which). The genes are TRBV19 and TRBJ2-7; 7 bases line up with TRBD1. CDR3 DNA: TGTGCCAGTAGTTCAAGATCCGGGACAGCCTACGAGCAGTACTTC. This codes for CASSSRSGTAYEQYF.